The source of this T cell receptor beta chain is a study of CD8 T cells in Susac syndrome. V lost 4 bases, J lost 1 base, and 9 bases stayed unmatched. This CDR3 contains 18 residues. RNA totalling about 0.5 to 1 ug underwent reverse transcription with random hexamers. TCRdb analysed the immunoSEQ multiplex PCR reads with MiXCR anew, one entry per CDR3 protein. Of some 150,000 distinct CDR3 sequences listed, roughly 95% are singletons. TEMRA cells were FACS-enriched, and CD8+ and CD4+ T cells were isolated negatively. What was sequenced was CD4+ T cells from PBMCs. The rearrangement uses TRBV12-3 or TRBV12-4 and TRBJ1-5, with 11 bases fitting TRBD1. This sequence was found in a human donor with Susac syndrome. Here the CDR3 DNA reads TGTGCCAGCAGTTCGGGACAGGGGGTTTTGGGGAGCAATCAGCCCCAGCATTTT. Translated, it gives CASSSGQGVLGSNQPQHF.